These 4 T cell receptor beta chains were sequenced from one sample in a study of identical twins. TCRdb reprocessed the 5' RACE reads via MiXCR and lists one record per CDR3 protein. The repertoire has 600,000 to 850,000 distinct CDR3 sequences, approximately 18% of them found once; the top ten carry around 14%. The sample was also reused in another study, on T cells expressing NK-cell markers.

The specimen sequenced was PBMCs. Receptors were obtained from a woman younger than 35 in good health.

This clonotype has more than one count but fewer than ten. The rearrangement links TRBV7-9 to TRBJ2-1; the match to TRBD2 covers 8 bases. Germline CDR1 and CDR2: SEHNR and FQNEAQ (reference sequence). V dropped 5 bases and J dropped 3; count of bases not matched to a gene: 9. The CDR3 extends over 16 amino acids. CDR3 in DNA: TGTGCCAGCAGCCCTTGGTGGAGCGGGAGCTACAATGAGCAGTTCTTC. Translation: CASSPWWSGSYNEQFF.

V is TRBV5-4 and J is TRBJ2-5, with a possible D match to TRBD1 (5 bases). The V gene lost 3 bases and the J gene lost 5 bases, with 14 bases spanning the gap. This CDR3 is 14 amino acids long. CDR1 and CDR2 (germline): SGHNT, YYREEE (reference sequence). CDR3 protein: CASSSTQGSETQYF. The CDR3, as DNA: TGTGCCAGCAGCTCAACTCAGGGTTCGGAGACCCAGTACTTC.

This clonotype has just a few counts. The gene calls are TRBV10-3 and TRBJ2-5, with 7 bases that match TRBD1. The CDR3 is made up of 13 amino acids. J lost 2 bases, V lost 7 bases, and 4 bases had no gene match. Germline CDR1 reads ENHRY; CDR2 reads SYGVKD. CDR3 nucleotide sequence: TGTGCCATCATGGGGACAGCTCAAGAGACCCAGTACTTC. This gives the protein CAIMGTAQETQYF.

This clonotype appeared a few times. The chain employs TRBV20-1 and TRBJ2-7; D unresolved. CDR1 is DFQATT and CDR2 is SNEGSKA in the germline V gene (reference sequence). Trimming cost V 1 base and J 3 bases, with 7 bases left between them. This CDR3 spans 12 amino acids. This chain's CDR3 is CSARGADYEQYF. For the CDR3, the DNA is TGCAGTGCTAGAGGGGCAGACTACGAGCAGTACTTC.